Ten or more counts support the clone carrying this TCR beta chain. The germline V and J ends were trimmed by 10 bases and 6 bases, with 9 bases remaining between them. This CDR3 is 11 amino acids long. CDR1 and CDR2 (germline): MDHEN, SYDVKM. These data come from a study of neurological immune-mediated disorders. 5'RACE employing 10-nucleotide random UMIs yielded the cDNA. Via MiXCR, TCRdb re-called the 5' RACE reads, giving one row per CDR3 protein. The sample has 60,000 to 85,000 distinct CDR3 sequences; around 5.2% are singletons. The unsorted libraries originated from 2 million PBMCs kept at -80 C.

This receptor was identified in a man between 18 and 35 years old with multiple sclerosis. The J gene is TRBJ2-2, the V gene TRBV28; a weak D match, TRBD1 (6 bases). The sequenced sample was PBMCs. CDR3 residues: CATNRAGELFF. Here the CDR3 DNA reads TGTGCCACCAACAGGGCCGGGGAGCTGTTTTTT.